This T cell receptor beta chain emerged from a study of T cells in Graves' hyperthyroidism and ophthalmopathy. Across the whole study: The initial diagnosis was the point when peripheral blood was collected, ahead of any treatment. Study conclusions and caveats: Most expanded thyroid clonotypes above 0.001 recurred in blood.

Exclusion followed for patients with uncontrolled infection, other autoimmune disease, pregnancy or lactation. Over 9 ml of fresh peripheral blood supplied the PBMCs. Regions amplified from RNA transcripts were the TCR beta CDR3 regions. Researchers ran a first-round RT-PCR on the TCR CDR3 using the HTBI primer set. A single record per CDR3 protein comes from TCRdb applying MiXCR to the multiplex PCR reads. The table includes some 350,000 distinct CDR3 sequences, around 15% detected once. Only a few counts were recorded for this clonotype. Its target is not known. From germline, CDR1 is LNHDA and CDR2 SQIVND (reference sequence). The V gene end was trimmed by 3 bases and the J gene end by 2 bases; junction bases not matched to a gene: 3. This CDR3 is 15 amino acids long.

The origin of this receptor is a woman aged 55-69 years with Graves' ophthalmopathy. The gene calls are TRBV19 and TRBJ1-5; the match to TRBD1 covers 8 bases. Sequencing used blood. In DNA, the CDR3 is TGTGCCAGTAGTATGGCAGGGGGCGGCAATCAGCCCCAGCATTTT. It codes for CASSMAGGGNQPQHF.